This TCR beta chain was observed in a study of cytomegalovirus exposure and HLA in healthy donors. Study background: Caucasian-associated ancestry cluster membership applied to approximately 80% of 398 genotyped donors.

There are a few counts of this clone. The antigen remains unidentified. The study's findings and limits: Cytomegalovirus association was assigned to about 150 TCR beta chains. It was confirmed in vitro that three of the CMV-associated chains were specific for CMV antigens. The likely origin of a cluster of highly shared sequence variants was a sequencing artifact.

The PCR made use of 60 Vbeta and 13 Jbeta primers. Sequencing was performed with immunoSEQ multiplex PCR; in TCRdb, only in-frame clones are kept and a portion is missing. The repertoire holds 60,000 to 75,000 clones, with roughly 69% as singletons. The V gene end was trimmed by 4 bases and the J gene end by 8 bases; junction bases not matched to a gene: 8. CDR1 is SGHTA, CDR2 FQGNSA, per germline. CDR3 length: 17 residues. Sequences were obtained from PBMCs. The sequence was collected from a woman aged 45-65 years in good health and CMV-seronegative. The chain uses TRBV7-2 and TRBJ2-2; TRBD2 matches 15 bases. CDR3 amino acids: CASSSGLAGGGGGELFF. CDR3 DNA sequence: TGTGCCAGCAGCTCGGGACTAGCGGGAGGAGGGGGAGGGGAGCTGTTTTTT. The full variable domain, its missing parts supplied by reference TRBV7-2 and TRBJ2-2, is GAGVSQSPSNKVTEKGKDVELRCDPISGHTALYWYRQSLGQGLEFLIYFQGNSAPDKSGLPSDRFSAERTGGSVSTLTIQRTQQEDSAVYLCASSSGLAGGGGGELFFGEGSRLTVL.